This paragraph covers one T cell receptor beta chain sequence. The data stem from a study of T cells in Graves' hyperthyroidism and ophthalmopathy. The wider study: Peripheral blood specimens were obtained at initial diagnosis, prior to any treatment.

Amplified TCR beta CDR3 regions came from RNA transcripts. With the HTBI primer set, the TCR CDR3 went through a first round of RT-PCR. One entry per CDR3 protein results from TCRdb running MiXCR on the multiplex PCR reads. The data show hundreds of thousands of distinct CDR3 sequences, roughly 40% seen once. Among the patients, aged 18 to 65, hyperthyroidism was newly diagnosed and had lasted under 2 months. Each 10 ml fresh peripheral blood draw supplied the PBMCs. The germline CDR1 and CDR2 sequences are SGHTS and YDEGEE. Trimming removed 6 bases from V and 2 bases from J; junction bases left unmatched: 5. The CDR3 spans 13 residues.

The sequence was collected from a man aged 18 to 35 with Graves' hyperthyroidism. The chain has TRBV5-8 and TRBJ2-7; 7 nucleotides agree with TRBD1. Material: blood. The DNA for the CDR3 is TGTGCCAGCACCCGACAGGGACCCTACGAGCAGTACTTC. This gives the protein CASTRQGPYEQYF.